This T cell receptor (beta chain) was sequenced during a study of blood T cell repertoires in COVID-19. Study summary: The United States, Italy and Spain provided the acute and convalescent COVID-19 samples.

Cohort allocation depended upon clinical history that participants reported. Two negative PCRs, clearance, or symptom resolution had been documented for recovered Cohort 3 donors. Profiling relied on immunoSEQ multiplex PCR, and the TCRdb table lists in-frame clones only, not all of them. The sample records over 200,000 clones, 85% being singletons. The junction had 16 bases not matched to a gene; V was cut back by 4 bases and J by 2 bases. The CDR3 spans 20 residues. In germline, CDR1 is KGHSH, CDR2 LQKENI. This clonotype was obtained from a man aged 35 to 55 who had recovered from COVID-19. The J gene is TRBJ2-3, the V gene TRBV18; 12 positions agree with TRBD2. Sequenced sample: PBMCs or T cells enriched from blood (not recorded which). This chain's CDR3 is CASSLYPLAGGLTDTDTQYF. DNA for the CDR3: TGTGCCAGCTCACTCTATCCACTAGCGGGAGGACTCACCGACACAGATACGCAGTATTTT.